The 21 T cell receptor beta chains listed next were all sequenced from one sample in a study of shared clonotypes between healthy human individuals. Some clones are missing from TCRdb's copy, which holds only in-frame ones; the method was immunoSEQ multiplex PCR. The sample lists some 2.4 million clones, approximately 93% occurring once. The sequenced sample was naive CD4+ T cells from PBMCs. Indicated subset: CD45RA+ positively selected. These receptors came from a man aged 18 to 35 in good health. Some clones in this sample may be carry-over from other donors' samples.

The rearrangement uses TRBV28 and TRBJ1-2; D not certain. Germline CDR1 MDHEN, CDR2 SYDVKM. Trimming cost V 4 bases and J 8 bases, with 11 bases left between them. The CDR3 is 12 residues long. For the CDR3, the DNA is TGTGCCAGCAGTTCCCGGACCGGCGGCTACACCTTC. This translates into CASSSRTGGYTF.

This clone turned up a few times. The gene calls are TRBV28 and TRBJ1-4, with TRBD1 matching over 9 bases. Trimming cost V 6 bases and J 8 bases; bases outside gene matches: 7. CDR3 size: 14 residues. In germline, CDR1 is MDHEN, CDR2 SYDVKM. The CDR3 DNA follows: TGTGCCAGCAGATACAGGGGGCTAAGAGAAAAACTGTTTTTT. Translation: CASRYRGLREKLFF.

The J gene is TRBJ2-2, the V gene TRBV28; tentative D call: TRBD2 (7 bases). The V gene lost 5 bases and the J gene lost 6 bases, with 19 bases spanning the gap. CDR1 and CDR2 (germline): MDHEN, SYDVKM. The CDR3 is 16 residues long. DNA of the CDR3: TGTGCCAGCAGTCACCGGGGGGCGGCCTGGCCCGGGGAGCTGTTTTTT. It encodes CASSHRGAAWPGELFF.

CDR3 coding DNA: TGTGCCAGCAGCGCGCTCCGGGACAACGAGCAGTACTTC. It is translated as CASSALRDNEQYF. The genes are TRBV27 and TRBJ2-7; possibly TRBD1 for D (6 bases). Germline CDR1 MNHEY, CDR2 SMNVEV (reference sequence). The CDR3 sequence is 13 residues long. V shed 6 bases and J shed 5 bases, with 14 bases lying between them.

V is TRBV27 and J is TRBJ1-6; weak D call: TRBD1 (5 bases). Germline CDR1 is MNHEY and CDR2 is SMNVEV (reference sequence). V shed 3 bases and J shed 10 bases, with 16 bases lying between them. This CDR3 contains 15 residues. CDR3 DNA: TGTGCCAGCAGTTTGGGGGAGGGTGGCTGGTCACCCCTCCACTTT. It encodes CASSLGEGGWSPLHF.

The CDR3 loop reads CASSYRPGQGVDTQYF. The CDR3 region has the DNA TGTGCCAGCAGTTACAGACCGGGACAGGGTGTTGATACGCAGTATTTT. The chain has TRBV6-5 and TRBJ2-3; 9 bases are a match to TRBD1. Trimming at V came to 2 bases and at J to 6 bases, leaving 9 bases not matched to a gene. The germline V gene has CDR1 MNHEY and CDR2 SVGAGI. The CDR3 has 16 residues.

Comments on this clone: Other nucleotide sequences from this sample produce the same CDR3. The V and J genes are TRBV5-1 and TRBJ2-1; perhaps TRBD2 as D (5 bases). CDR1 and CDR2 from the germline V gene are SGHRS and YFSETQ. V gave up 0 bases and J gave up 4 bases, with 5 bases separating them. The CDR3 extends over 13 amino acids. The CDR3 nucleotides are TGCGCCAGCAGCTTGGGAGGGTACAATGAGCAGTTCTTC. The encoded protein is CASSLGGYNEQFF.

The rearrangement links TRBV2 to TRBJ1-4; D is uncertain. Trimming took off 6 bases at V and 6 bases at J, with 8 bases between the two ends. Per the germline V gene, CDR1 is SNHLY and CDR2 is FYNNEI. The CDR3 spans 12 residues. CDR3 amino acids: CASRRADEKLFF. The DNA for the CDR3 is TGTGCCAGCAGGAGGGCGGATGAAAAACTGTTTTTT. Supplemented by reference TRBV2 and TRBJ1-4, the full variable domain reads EPEVTQTPSHQVTQMGQEVILRCVPISNHLYFYWYRQILGQKVEFLVSFYNNEISEKSEIFDDQFSVERPDGSNFTLKIRSTKLEDSAMYFCASRRADEKLFFGSGTQLSVL.

This clone has just a few counts. The chain joins TRBV7-3 to TRBJ2-2; D not resolved. Looked up from germline, CDR1 is SGHTA and CDR2 is FQGTGA. V lost 5 bases to trimming and J lost 6 bases, with 7 bases between them. CDR3 length: 12 amino acids. In nucleotides, the CDR3 is TGTGCCAGCAGCCAGAATGCCGGGGAGCTGTTTTTT. This codes for CASSQNAGELFF. Full variable domain (missing parts from reference TRBV7-3 and TRBJ2-2): GAGVSQTPSNKVTEKGKYVELRCDPISGHTALYWYRQSLGQGPEFLIYFQGTGAADDSGLPNDRFFAVRPEGSVSTLKIQRTERGDSAVYLCASSQNAGELFFGEGSRLTVL.

This rearrangement joins TRBV28 to TRBJ1-6; D is possibly TRBD1 (6 bases). V was cut by 2 bases and J by 2 bases, with 16 bases left in between. The CDR3 is made up of 18 amino acids. Per the germline V gene, CDR1 is MDHEN and CDR2 is SYDVKM. For the CDR3, the DNA is TGTGCCAGCAGTTTAGGCCTGGGGGGCGCCACCTATAATTCACCCCTCCACTTT. Its translation: CASSLGLGGATYNSPLHF. The whole variable domain, filled in from reference TRBV28 and TRBJ1-6, reads DVKVTQSSRYLVKRTGEKVFLECVQDMDHENMFWYRQDPGLGLRLIYFSYDVKMKEKGDIPEGYSVSREKKERFSLILESASTNQTSMYLCASSLGLGGATYNSPLHFGNGTRLTVT.

J is TRBJ2-7 and V is TRBV2, with a tentative D call TRBD1 (5 bases). V lost 6 bases and J 9 bases, leaving 18 bases between the germline ends. Per germline, CDR1 SNHLY and CDR2 FYNNEI. This CDR3 comprises 13 residues. CDR3 protein: CASSSRAGRGQYF. In nucleotides, the CDR3 is TGTGCCAGCAGCTCCCGGGCAGGGCGAGGGCAGTACTTC. Full variable domain (outside the CDR3, taken from reference TRBV2 and TRBJ2-7): EPEVTQTPSHQVTQMGQEVILRCVPISNHLYFYWYRQILGQKVEFLVSFYNNEISEKSEIFDDQFSVERPDGSNFTLKIRSTKLEDSAMYFCASSSRAGRGQYFGPGTRLTVT.

This clone was seen just once. The gene calls are TRBV6-1 and TRBJ2-7; weak D call: TRBD2 (6 bases). V was clipped by 8 bases and J by 1 base, with 12 bases between them. The CDR3 is 13 residues long. Germline V gene sequence: CDR1 MNHNS, CDR2 SASEGT. As DNA, the CDR3 is TGTGCCAGCGCGGGACTCTATTCCTACGAGCAGTACTTC. This translates into CASAGLYSYEQYF.

A few counts support this clone. The chain couples TRBV27 to TRBJ1-5; maybe TRBD1 (5 bases). Looked up from germline, CDR1 is MNHEY and CDR2 is SMNVEV (reference sequence). Trimming removed 3 bases at V and 3 bases at J, with 9 bases between. This CDR3 has 14 residues. This CDR3 reads CASSFTGHNQPQHF. DNA for the CDR3: TGTGCCAGCAGTTTTACAGGCCACAATCAGCCCCAGCATTTT.

J is TRBJ2-1 and V is TRBV7-3; TRBD2 might be the D (6 bases). The germline V gene has CDR1 SGHTA and CDR2 FQGTGA. The CDR3 spans 15 residues. The V end was cut by 5 bases, the J end by 0 bases, with 11 bases between. The CDR3, as DNA: TGTGCCAGCAGCGCTGCGGGGCCCTCCTACAATGAGCAGTTCTTC. Translated: CASSAAGPSYNEQFF.

The chain carries TRBV9 and TRBJ1-2; 7 nucleotides match TRBD1. The CDR3 has 15 residues. The V gene end was trimmed by 4 bases and the J gene end by 4 bases; junction bases not matched to a gene: 10. Germline assignment: CDR1 SGDLS and CDR2 YYNGEE. CDR3 region: CASSPEGALSYGYTF. As DNA, the CDR3 is TGTGCCAGCAGCCCCGAGGGGGCCCTCTCCTATGGCTACACCTTC.

V is TRBV27 and J is TRBJ2-1; D perhaps matches TRBD2 (7 bases). Germline CDR1 and CDR2: MNHEY and SMNVEV (reference sequence). This CDR3 has 17 residues. Trimming took off 3 bases at V and 6 bases at J, with 21 bases between the two ends. The CDR3 nucleotides are TGTGCCAGCAGTTTTATGGGCCGGTGGAGGGGGGGCAATGAGCAGTTCTTC. This translates into CASSFMGRWRGGNEQFF.

The V gene is TRBV7-8, the J gene TRBJ2-5, with 7 nucleotides matching TRBD1. The CDR3 is 15 residues long. V was pared by 2 bases and J by 3 bases, with 6 bases of the junction left unmatched. Germline V gene lookup returns CDR1 SGHVS and CDR2 FQNEAQ. The CDR3 region is CASSLYGTAKETQYF. Here the CDR3 DNA reads TGTGCCAGCAGCTTATACGGGACAGCTAAAGAGACCCAGTACTTC.

The chain recombines TRBV18 with TRBJ2-1, with D uncertain. The length of the CDR3 is 15 residues. Deletions cut 5 bases from V and 0 bases from J, with 11 bases between. Germline values: CDR1 KGHSH, CDR2 LQKENI. The CDR3 DNA is TGTGCCAGCTCAACGACTCATAGCTCCTACAATGAGCAGTTCTTC. The encoded protein is CASSTTHSSYNEQFF.

The genes are TRBV6-5 and TRBJ2-1; 7 bases map to TRBD2. Germline assignment: CDR1 MNHEY and CDR2 SVGAGI. The CDR3 extends over 15 amino acids. V was pared by 5 bases and J by 0 bases, with 4 bases of the junction left unmatched. CDR3 amino acids: CASSLAGASYNEQFF. CDR3 sequence (DNA): TGTGCCAGCAGTCTGGCGGGAGCCTCCTACAATGAGCAGTTCTTC.

V gene TRBV18 combines with J gene TRBJ2-4; no firm D call. From germline, CDR1 is KGHSH and CDR2 LQKENI. V was trimmed by 6 bases and J by 0 bases, leaving 15 bases between them. This CDR3 contains 16 residues. The CDR3: CASSPWTDVAKNIQYF. The DNA of the CDR3 is TGTGCCAGCTCCCCTTGGACGGATGTAGCCAAAAACATTCAGTACTTC.

The V call is TRBV5-4, the J call TRBJ2-1; TRBD2 matches at 13 bases. Germline loops: CDR1 SGHNT, CDR2 YYREEE (reference sequence). This CDR3 has 14 residues. V lost 4 bases to trimming and J lost 6 bases; unmatched junction nucleotides: 1. The CDR3 DNA reads TGTGCCAGCAGCCGGACTAGCGGGAGCAATGAGCAGTTCTTC. This translates into CASSRTSGSNEQFF.